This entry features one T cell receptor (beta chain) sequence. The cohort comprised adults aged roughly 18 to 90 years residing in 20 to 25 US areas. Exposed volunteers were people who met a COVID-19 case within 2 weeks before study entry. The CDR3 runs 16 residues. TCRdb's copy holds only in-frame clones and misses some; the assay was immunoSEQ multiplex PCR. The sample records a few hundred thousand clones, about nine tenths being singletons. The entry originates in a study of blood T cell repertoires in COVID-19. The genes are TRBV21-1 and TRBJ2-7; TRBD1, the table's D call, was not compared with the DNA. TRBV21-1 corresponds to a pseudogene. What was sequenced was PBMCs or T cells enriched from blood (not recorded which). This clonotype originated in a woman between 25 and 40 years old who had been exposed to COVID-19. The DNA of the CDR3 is TGTGCCAGCACCCCCTTTGACAGCAGCCCCCTGGGCGAGCAGTACTTC. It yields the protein CASTPFDSSPLGEQYF.